Following are 25 T cell receptor beta chains from one sample sequenced in a study of shared clonotypes between healthy human individuals. Clones were sequenced by immunoSEQ multiplex PCR, and TCRdb holds only the in-frame ones, with some missing. Of 550,000 to 850,000 clones in the sample, roughly 70% were seen once. Material for sequencing was memory CD4+ T cells sorted from blood. Subset defined: CD45RA-negative fraction. The receptor source for this set is a woman aged 25 to 39 in good health.

This rearrangement joins TRBV7-2 to TRBJ2-7; TRBD2 matches 9 bases. Germline CDR1 and CDR2: SGHTA and FQGNSA. The V segment lost 6 bases and the J segment 0 bases; nucleotides outside the gene matches: 9. This CDR3 region has 16 residues. The DNA for the CDR3 is TGTGCCAGCAGTTTTGACCCGGGACTAGCCTCCTACGAGCAGTACTTC. Its translation: CASSFDPGLASYEQYF. The full variable domain, in which reference TRBV7-2 and TRBJ2-7 provide the parts outside the CDR3, is GAGVSQSPSNKVTEKGKDVELRCDPISGHTALYWYRQSLGQGLEFLIYFQGNSAPDKSGLPSDRFSAERTGGSVSTLTIQRTQQEDSAVYLCASSFDPGLASYEQYFGPGTRLTVT.

The rearrangement uses TRBV4-2 and TRBJ2-7; D remains unclear. CDR1 and CDR2 from the germline V gene are LGHNA and YNFKEQ. V was cut by 0 bases and J by 5 bases, with 11 bases left in between. The CDR3 consists of 14 residues. Here the CDR3 DNA reads TGTGCCAGCAGCCAAGAGAAGGACCTTCACGAGCAGTACTTC. It yields the protein CASSQEKDLHEQYF.

The chain links TRBV18 to TRBJ2-3; TRBD1 matches 9 bases. Germline-derived CDR1 and CDR2 are KGHSH and LQKENI. This CDR3 has 15 amino acids. The V and J ends lost 4 bases and 0 bases, in that order; junction bases with no gene match: 2. DNA of the CDR3: TGTGCCAGCTCACAACAGGGGGCCAGCACAGATACGCAGTATTTT. This translates into CASSQQGASTDTQYF.

V is TRBV28 and J is TRBJ1-2; maybe TRBD1 (5 bases). The CDR3 runs 16 residues. The V end was cut by 1 base, the J end by 1 base, with 13 bases between. Germline loops: CDR1 MDHEN, CDR2 SYDVKM. CDR3 coding DNA: TGTGCCAGCAGTTTATTGGTTCGGGGCAATAACTATGGCTACACCTTC. Amino acids: CASSLLVRGNNYGYTF.

The genes are TRBV19 and TRBJ1-5, with D perhaps TRBD1 (5 bases). Between the trimmed V and J ends, which lost 7 bases and 12 bases, there was a span of 16 bases. This CDR3 is 12 amino acids long. Germline V gene data show CDR1 as LNHDA and CDR2 as SQIVND (reference sequence). The CDR3 here is CASTQKPGLQHF. DNA of the CDR3: TGTGCCAGTACCCAAAAACCGGGACTCCAGCATTTT.

This clone occurred once. The V and J genes are TRBV2 and TRBJ2-7, with 15 bases identical to TRBD2. The CDR3 loop spans 15 amino acids. V lost 7 bases, J lost 3 bases, and 4 bases stayed unmatched. Germline CDR1 and CDR2: SNHLY and FYNNEI. CDR3 region: CASIGLAGGLYEQYF. The CDR3 DNA reads as TGTGCCAGCATAGGACTAGCGGGAGGGCTCTACGAGCAGTACTTC.

The chain couples TRBV10-3 to TRBJ2-7; the D gene is possibly TRBD2 (6 bases). Germline lookup yields CDR1 ENHRY and CDR2 SYGVKD. V was trimmed by 0 bases and J by 4 bases, leaving 13 bases between them. The CDR3 has 15 amino acids. CDR3 sequence: CAISESELALYEQYF. The CDR3 DNA reads as TGTGCCATCAGTGAGTCGGAGCTAGCGCTGTACGAGCAGTACTTC.

V and J are TRBV29-1 and TRBJ2-7; either TRBD1 or TRBD2 may fit D (7 bases each). Germline V gene lookup returns CDR1 SQVTM and CDR2 ANQGSEA. The V end lost 4 bases, the J end lost 2 bases, and 24 bases lay between the germline ends. CDR3 length equals 17 residues. The CDR3 region has the DNA TGCAGCGTTGTCCCGAGACAGGGCCCAGCGGGGACCTACGAGCAGTACTTC. It encodes CSVVPRQGPAGTYEQYF.

This chain links TRBV28 with TRBJ2-3, with 8 bases lining up with TRBD2. CDR3 size: 17 residues. CDR1 is MDHEN, CDR2 SYDVKM, per germline. V dropped 3 bases and J dropped 2; count of bases not matched to a gene: 10. For the CDR3, the DNA is TGTGCCAGCAGTTTCCTTCGGGGAGCGGGGGCCACAGATACGCAGTATTTT. It codes for CASSFLRGAGATDTQYF. The complete variable domain, with remaining parts taken from reference TRBV28 and TRBJ2-3, reads DVKVTQSSRYLVKRTGEKVFLECVQDMDHENMFWYRQDPGLGLRLIYFSYDVKMKEKGDIPEGYSVSREKKERFSLILESASTNQTSMYLCASSFLRGAGATDTQYFGPGTRLTVL.

This rearrangement joins TRBV29-1 to TRBJ1-1, with a possible D match to TRBD1 (6 bases). This CDR3 comprises 11 residues. V lost 2 bases and J 12 bases, leaving 13 bases between the germline ends. Per germline, CDR1 SQVTM and CDR2 ANQGSEA. The CDR3 region is CSVETGTRTFF. The CDR3 DNA is TGCAGCGTTGAAACCGGGACACGGACTTTCTTT. Full variable domain (rest looked up from reference TRBV29-1 and TRBJ1-1): SAVISQKPSRDICQRGTSLTIQCQVDSQVTMMFWYRQQPGQSLTLIATANQGSEATYESGFVIDKFPISRPNLTFSTLTVSNMSPEDSSIYLCSVETGTRTFFGQGTRLTVV.

The V call is TRBV6-5, the J call TRBJ2-3; no clear D. V lost 6 bases, J lost 2 bases, and 12 bases lay in between. The CDR3 is 14 residues long. In germline, CDR1 is MNHEY, CDR2 SVGAGI. Written as DNA, the CDR3 is TGTGCCAGCAGCCCGGAGAGACTCACAGATACGCAGTATTTT. It encodes CASSPERLTDTQYF.

The chain employs TRBV28 and TRBJ1-4; the D gene is possibly TRBD1 (6 bases). Trimming pared 2 bases from V and 0 bases from J, leaving 16 bases between. The CDR3 is 18 amino acids. The V gene's germline CDR1 is MDHEN and CDR2 SYDVKM. CDR3 residues: CASSLGVTGSTTNEKLFF. The CDR3 region has the DNA TGTGCCAGCAGTTTAGGGGTGACAGGAAGCACAACTAATGAAAAACTGTTTTTT.

The chain couples TRBV7-6 to TRBJ2-1, with TRBD2 matching 14 bases. Germline CDR1 SGHVS, CDR2 FNYEAQ. Trimming took 5 bases from V and 0 from J; bases not matched to a gene: 0. The CDR3 has 16 amino acids. The chain's CDR3 is CASSGTSGSSYNEQFF. CDR3 bases: TGTGCCAGCAGCGGGACTAGCGGGAGCTCCTACAATGAGCAGTTCTTC.

To note about this clone: At the DNA level, this CDR3 is encoded by other sequences in the same sample as well. The chain combines TRBV18 with TRBJ2-1; tentatively, D is TRBD2 (5 bases). The length of the CDR3 is 12 residues. V lost 2 bases and J lost 8, with 7 bases in between. Germline CDR1 is KGHSH and CDR2 is LQKENI. CDR3 in amino acids: CASSPGGDEQFF. DNA of the CDR3: TGTGCCAGCTCACCAGGAGGCGATGAGCAGTTCTTC.

The V gene is TRBV29-1, the J gene TRBJ2-6, with unresolved D. CDR1 is SQVTM, CDR2 ANQGSEA, per germline. The V gene lost 6 bases and the J gene lost 1 base, with 10 bases spanning the gap. The CDR3 extends over 14 amino acids. In DNA form, the CDR3 reads TGCAGCGTAGATGAGCAGTCTGGGGCCAACGTCCTGACTTTC. This translates into CSVDEQSGANVLTF.

The chain uses TRBV5-1 and TRBJ2-5, with 7 bases that match TRBD2. The trim removed 0 bases at V and 0 bases at J, leaving 23 bases unmatched. This CDR3 has 22 amino acids. CDR1 and CDR2 (germline): SGHRS, YFSETQ. The CDR3 loop is CASSLGPAGVAGLIGYQETQYF. DNA for the CDR3: TGCGCCAGCAGCTTGGGTCCGGCGGGAGTGGCCGGATTAATCGGGTACCAAGAGACCCAGTACTTC.

This chain joins TRBV20-1 and TRBJ1-4, with no clear D. The length of the CDR3 is 11 residues. V was clipped by 6 bases and J by 3 bases, with 5 bases between them. The germline gives CDR1 DFQATT, CDR2 SNEGSKA (reference sequence). CDR3 protein: CSAPSNEKLFF. The CDR3 DNA reads as TGCAGTGCCCCCTCTAATGAAAAACTGTTTTTT.

Note on this clone: Within the sample, other DNA sequences also encode this same CDR3. The V call is TRBV29-1, the J call TRBJ2-5, with D perhaps TRBD1 (5 bases). Matching the DNA end better, TRBJ2-7 makes the J call doubtful. Germline V gives CDR1 SQVTM, CDR2 ANQGSEA. This CDR3 has 11 amino acids. The CDR3 region has the DNA TGCAGCGTGGCCAGGGACTACGAGCAGTACTTC. This gives the protein CSVARDYEQYF.

This clone was observed a handful of times. The J gene is TRBJ2-1, the V gene TRBV2; no clear D gene. With 5 bases removed from V and 7 bases from J, the gap between germline ends came to 15 bases. From germline, CDR1 is SNHLY and CDR2 FYNNEI. The CDR3 covers 14 residues. CDR3 protein: CASSPRTGLNEQFF. The CDR3 DNA follows: TGTGCCAGCAGTCCAAGGACGGGCCTGAATGAGCAGTTCTTC.

The chain recombines TRBV25-1 with TRBJ1-1, with D unclear. CDR1 MGHDK and CDR2 SYGVNS come from the germline V gene. Trimming removed 1 base at V and 3 bases at J, with 12 bases between. The CDR3 runs to 15 residues. Written as DNA, the CDR3 is TGTGCCAGCAGTGAATTAGAGCAGGCCCACACTGAAGCTTTCTTT. It specifies CASSELEQAHTEAFF.

The chain combines TRBV5-1 with TRBJ2-1; 8 bases are a match to TRBD2. The V and J ends lost 3 bases and 8 bases, in that order; junction bases with no gene match: 16. The CDR3 has 17 amino acids. Looked up from germline, CDR1 is SGHRS and CDR2 is YFSETQ. CDR3 nucleotides: TGCGCCAGCAGCTCGGGACGACTAGCGAATAACTTCGATGAGCAGTTCTTC. Its translation is CASSSGRLANNFDEQFF. Full variable domain (remainder filled in from reference TRBV5-1 and TRBJ2-1): KAGVTQTPRYLIKTRGQQVTLSCSPISGHRSVSWYQQTPGQGLQFLFEYFSETQRNKGNFPGRFSGRQFSNSRSEMNVSTLELGDSALYLCASSSGRLANNFDEQFFGPGTRLTVL.

The chain joins TRBV6-5 to TRBJ2-7; D gene unclear. The CDR3 loop spans 13 amino acids. V lost 5 bases and J 6 bases, leaving 14 bases between the germline ends. Germline CDR1 reads MNHEY; CDR2 reads SVGAGI. This CDR3 reads CASSEPYRGEQYF. The DNA of the CDR3 is TGTGCCAGCAGTGAACCTTACCGCGGCGAGCAGTACTTC.

The chain has TRBV7-9 and TRBJ2-2, with 11 bases that match TRBD2. The CDR3 contains 15 residues. Trimming cost V 6 bases and J 10 bases; bases outside gene matches: 10. Germline loops: CDR1 SEHNR, CDR2 FQNEAQ (reference sequence). The CDR3 DNA follows: TGTGCCAGCAGTTATCCGGGACTAGCGGCCCAGGAGCTGTTTTTT. Protein: CASSYPGLAAQELFF.

Notes on this clone: Other DNA sequences within the sample encode an identical CDR3. This chain joins TRBV4-2 and TRBJ1-5; D is uncertain. The V gene lost 0 bases and the J gene lost 1 base, with 7 bases spanning the gap. The CDR3 runs 15 residues. CDR1 and CDR2 (germline): LGHNA, YNFKEQ. As DNA, the CDR3 is TGTGCCAGCAGCCAAGAATCAGGAAGCAATCAGCCCCAGCATTTT. It specifies CASSQESGSNQPQHF.

The DNA for the CDR3 is TGTGCCACCAGCAGAGATGGGCGGTCCGCACAGGAAAAACTGTTTTTT. It codes for CATSRDGRSAQEKLFF. The gene calls are TRBV15 and TRBJ1-4; D unclear. Germline V gene data show CDR1 as LNHNV and CDR2 as YYDKDF (reference sequence). V was cut by 0 bases and J by 8 bases, with 16 bases left in between. CDR3 length: 16 residues. Drawing the rest from reference TRBV15 and TRBJ1-4, the complete variable domain is DAMVIQNPRYQVTQFGKPVTLSCSQTLNHNVMYWYQQKSSQAPKLLFHYYDKDFNNEADTPDNFQSRRPNTSFCFLDIRSPGLGDTAMYLCATSRDGRSAQEKLFFGSGTQLSVL.